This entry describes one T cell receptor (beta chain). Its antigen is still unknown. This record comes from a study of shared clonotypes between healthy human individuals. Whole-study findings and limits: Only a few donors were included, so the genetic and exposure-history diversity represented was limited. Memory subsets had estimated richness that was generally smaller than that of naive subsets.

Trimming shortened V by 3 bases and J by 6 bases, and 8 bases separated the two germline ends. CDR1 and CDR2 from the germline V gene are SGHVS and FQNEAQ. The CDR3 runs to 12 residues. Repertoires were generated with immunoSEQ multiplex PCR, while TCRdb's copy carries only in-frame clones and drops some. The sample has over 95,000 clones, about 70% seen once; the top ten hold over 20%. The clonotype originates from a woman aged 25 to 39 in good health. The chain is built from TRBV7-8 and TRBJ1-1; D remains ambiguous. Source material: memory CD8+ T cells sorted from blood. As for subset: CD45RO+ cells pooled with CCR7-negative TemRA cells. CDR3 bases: TGTGCCAGCAGCTTTGGGGTGTCTGAAGCTTTCTTT. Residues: CASSFGVSEAFF.